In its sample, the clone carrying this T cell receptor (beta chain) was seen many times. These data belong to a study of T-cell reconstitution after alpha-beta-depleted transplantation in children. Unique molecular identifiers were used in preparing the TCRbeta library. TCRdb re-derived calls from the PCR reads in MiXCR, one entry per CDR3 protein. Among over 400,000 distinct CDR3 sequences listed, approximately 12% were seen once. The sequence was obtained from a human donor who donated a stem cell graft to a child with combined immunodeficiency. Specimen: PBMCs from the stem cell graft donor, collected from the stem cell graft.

The CDR3 nucleotides read TGTGCCAGCAGTGAATGGGGATGGGGTGAGCAGTTCTTC. Its translation is CASSEWGWGEQFF. The V gene is TRBV25-1, the J gene TRBJ2-1; D ambiguous. The V gene's germline CDR1 is MGHDK and CDR2 SYGVNS. The CDR3 spans 13 residues. V was cut by 1 base and J by 9 bases, with 10 bases left in between. Variable domain in full (rest from reference TRBV25-1 and TRBJ2-1): EADIYQTPRYLVIGTGKKITLECSQTMGHDKMYWYQQDPGMELHLIHYSYGVNSTEKGDLSSESTVSRIRTEHFPLTLESARPSHTSQYLCASSEWGWGEQFFGPGTRLTVL.